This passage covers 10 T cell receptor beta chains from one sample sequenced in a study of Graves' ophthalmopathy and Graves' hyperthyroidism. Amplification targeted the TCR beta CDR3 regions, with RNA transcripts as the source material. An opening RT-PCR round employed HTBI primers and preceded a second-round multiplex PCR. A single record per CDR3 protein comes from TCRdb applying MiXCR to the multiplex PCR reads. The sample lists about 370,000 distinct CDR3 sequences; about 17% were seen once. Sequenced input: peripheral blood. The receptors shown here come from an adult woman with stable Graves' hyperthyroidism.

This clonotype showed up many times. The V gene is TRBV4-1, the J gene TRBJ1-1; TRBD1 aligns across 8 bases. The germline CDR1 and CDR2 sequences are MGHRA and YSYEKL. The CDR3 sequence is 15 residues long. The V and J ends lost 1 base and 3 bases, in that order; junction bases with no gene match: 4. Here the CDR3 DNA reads TGCGCCAGCAGCCAAGGGACAGGGAGCTACACTGAAGCTTTCTTT. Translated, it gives CASSQGTGSYTEAFF.

CDR3 residues: CASSARWLGTQYF. CDR3 nucleotides: TGTGCCAGCAGCGCCCGGTGGTTAGGGACCCAGTACTTC. The chain employs TRBV14 and TRBJ2-5; unclear D gene. The CDR3 covers 13 residues. The germline V and J ends were trimmed by 5 bases and 7 bases, with 14 bases remaining between them. Germline-derived CDR1 and CDR2 are SGHDN and FVKESK.

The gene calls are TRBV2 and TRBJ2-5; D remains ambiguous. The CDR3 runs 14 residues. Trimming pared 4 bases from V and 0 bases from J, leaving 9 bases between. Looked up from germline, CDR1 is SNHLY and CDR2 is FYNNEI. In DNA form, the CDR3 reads TGTGCCAGCAGTGGTTCGGGTAACCAAGAGACCCAGTACTTC. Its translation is CASSGSGNQETQYF.

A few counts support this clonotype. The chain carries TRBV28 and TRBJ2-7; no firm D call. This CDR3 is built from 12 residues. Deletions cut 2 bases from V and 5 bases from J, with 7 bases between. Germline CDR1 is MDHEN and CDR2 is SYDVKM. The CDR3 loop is CASSLMANEQYF. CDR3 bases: TGTGCCAGCAGTTTAATGGCGAACGAGCAGTACTTC.

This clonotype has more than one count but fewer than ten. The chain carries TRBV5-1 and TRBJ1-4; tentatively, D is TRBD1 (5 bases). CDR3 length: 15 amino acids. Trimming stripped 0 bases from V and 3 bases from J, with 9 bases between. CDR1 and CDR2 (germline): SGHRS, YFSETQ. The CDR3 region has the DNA TGCGCCAGCAGCTTGGAGGGGCCGCCTAATGAAAAACTGTTTTTT. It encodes CASSLEGPPNEKLFF.

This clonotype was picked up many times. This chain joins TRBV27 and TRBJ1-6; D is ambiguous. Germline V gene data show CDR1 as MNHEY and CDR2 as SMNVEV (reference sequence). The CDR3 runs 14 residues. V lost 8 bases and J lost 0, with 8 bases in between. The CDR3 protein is CASRISSYNSPLHF. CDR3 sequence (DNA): TGTGCCAGCCGAATTAGCTCCTATAATTCACCCCTCCACTTT.

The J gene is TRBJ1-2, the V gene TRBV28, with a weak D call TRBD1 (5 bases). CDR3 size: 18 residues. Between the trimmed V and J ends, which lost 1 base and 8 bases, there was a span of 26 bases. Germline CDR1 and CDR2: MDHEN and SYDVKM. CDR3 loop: CASSLSPLARRQGLGYTF. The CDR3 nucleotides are TGTGCCAGCAGTTTATCCCCGCTCGCGCGTAGGCAGGGTTTAGGCTACACCTTC.

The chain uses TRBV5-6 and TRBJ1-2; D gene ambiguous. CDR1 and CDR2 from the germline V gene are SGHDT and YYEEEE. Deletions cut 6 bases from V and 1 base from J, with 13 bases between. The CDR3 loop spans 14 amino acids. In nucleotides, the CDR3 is TGTGCCAGCACCATTCCCGGTGTTAACTATGGCTACACCTTC. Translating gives CASTIPGVNYGYTF.

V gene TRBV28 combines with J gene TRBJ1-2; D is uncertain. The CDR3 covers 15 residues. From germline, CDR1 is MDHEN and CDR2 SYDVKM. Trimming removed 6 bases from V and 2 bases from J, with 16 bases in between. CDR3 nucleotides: TGTGCCAGCAGCCCCAACTGGGAGGTCAACTATGGCTACACCTTC. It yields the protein CASSPNWEVNYGYTF.

The CDR3 here is CSAWQGTETQYF. The CDR3 DNA is TGCAGTGCTTGGCAGGGGACGGAGACCCAGTACTTC. The chain carries TRBV20-1 and TRBJ2-5; weak D call: TRBD1 (6 bases). The V gene lost 5 bases and the J gene lost 5 bases, with 12 bases spanning the gap. Germline CDR1 reads DFQATT; CDR2 reads SNEGSKA (reference sequence). The length of the CDR3 is 12 residues.